Detailed here is one T cell receptor beta chain. In the original processing: Estimates of nucleated cell counts were drawn from the amplification of reference gene primers. The data were produced by immunoSEQ multiplex PCR, yet TCRdb's version contains in-frame clones alone and is incomplete. V, J and clone size are those of that table, while D and trimming were read from the DNA. The table lists some 160,000 clones, 80% to 85% of them singletons. The data belong to a study of blood T cell repertoires in COVID-19. About the research overall: There were acute and convalescent COVID-19 samples, and they came from the United States, Italy and Spain. The analysed material was cDNA or gDNA that came from T cells, B-cell-depleted T cells, or PBMCs.

The CDR3 has 16 residues. The V gene's germline CDR1 is SGHTA and CDR2 FQGNSA. Trimming removed 3 bases from V and 2 bases from J, with 11 bases in between. Sequencing used peripheral blood. The sequence was obtained from a man aged 65 to 79 with active or convalescent COVID-19. The V call is TRBV7-2, the J call TRBJ1-6; weak D call: TRBD1 (6 bases). CDR3 nucleotides: TGTGCCAGCAGCTTTAGGAACAGGGCCTATAATTCACCCCTCCACTTT. It is translated as CASSFRNRAYNSPLHF.